Listed below are T cell receptor beta chains from one sample, sequenced in a study of cytomegalovirus exposure and HLA in healthy donors. The table came from immunoSEQ multiplex PCR; TCRdb's copy has only in-frame clones and leaves some out. This sample has about 120,000 clones, with approximately 80% found just once. What was sequenced was PBMCs. The receptors shown here come from a woman between 40 and 55 years old in good health and CMV-seropositive. Each CDR3 is given with its conserved first and last residue. D genes are given only for firm matches. Size values are once, few and many counts, or a class for expanded clones, and some rows have none.

v_gene,d_gene,j_gene,abundance,CDR3aa,CDR3nt
TRBV7-2,TRBD1,TRBJ1-5,.,CASSLVGTGDGQPQHF,TGTGCCAGCAGCTTAGTGGGGACAGGGGATGGTCAGCCCCAGCATTTT
TRBV4-3,.,TRBJ2-5,.,CASSQVAGTLETQYF,TGCGCCAGCAGCCAAGTGGCAGGCACCCTAGAGACCCAGTACTTC
TRBV15,.,TRBJ1-4,.,CATSRRLRGANEKLFF,TGTGCCACCAGCAGACGACTCAGGGGAGCTAATGAAAAACTGTTTTTT
TRBV5-1,.,TRBJ1-1,.,CASSLAGGQPEAFF,TGCGCCAGCAGCTTGGCCGGGGGGCAACCTGAAGCTTTCTTT
TRBV4-3,.,TRBJ2-3,.,CASSQDFTGVADTQYF,TGCGCCAGCAGCCAAGATTTTACGGGAGTGGCAGATACGCAGTATTTT
TRBV7-9,TRBD2,TRBJ2-7,.,CASSPLAGGTYEQYF,TGTGCCAGCAGCCCCCTAGCGGGAGGGACCTACGAGCAGTACTTC
TRBV10-3,TRBD1,TRBJ1-3,.,CAISESGTGEGNTIYF,TGTGCCATCAGTGAGTCCGGGACAGGGGAAGGAAACACCATATATTTT
TRBV19,.,TRBJ1-6,.,CASSRPGGDNSPLHF,TGTGCCAGTAGTAGGCCGGGGGGAGACAATTCACCCCTCCACTTT
TRBV6-1,TRBD1,TRBJ1-4,.,CASSERTGKTTNEKLFF,TGTGCCAGCAGTGAACGGACAGGGAAAACAACTAATGAAAAACTGTTTTTT
TRBV2,TRBD2,TRBJ2-7,.,CASKASGYEQYF,TGTGCCAGCAAGGCTAGCGGCTACGAGCAGTACTTC
TRBV4-2,.,TRBJ1-1,.,CASSRDLKSRENTEAFF,TGTGCCAGCAGCCGAGACCTCAAATCCAGGGAGAACACTGAAGCTTTCTTT
TRBV19,TRBD1,TRBJ2-7,.,CASSRGPGQGAFSEQYF,TGTGCCAGTAGTAGAGGACCGGGACAGGGGGCGTTCAGCGAGCAGTACTTC
TRBV12-5,TRBD1,TRBJ1-2,.,CASGLDAGQYGYTF,TGTGCTAGTGGTCTGGACGCGGGACAGTATGGCTACACCTTC
TRBV5-1,.,TRBJ2-2,.,CASSLKRGDTGELFF,TGCGCCAGCAGCTTGAAAAGGGGCGACACCGGGGAGCTGTTTTTT
TRBV30,.,TRBJ2-2,.,CAWSAGQYTGELFF,TGTGCCTGGAGCGCGGGACAGTACACCGGGGAGCTGTTTTTT
TRBV2,TRBD2,TRBJ2-5,.,CASRDLAGAETQYF,TGTGCCAGCAGGGATTTAGCGGGGGCAGAGACCCAGTACTTC
TRBV4-1,TRBD1,TRBJ2-6,.,CASSRKTSQGDSGANVLTF,TGCGCCAGCAGCCGAAAAACCTCACAGGGGGACTCTGGGGCCAACGTCCTGACTTTC
TRBV27,.,TRBJ2-7,.,CASSRSSGRTNYEQYF,TGTGCCAGCAGCCGATCGTCCGGGCGGACAAACTACGAGCAGTACTTC
TRBV4-3,TRBD2,TRBJ2-3,few,CASSRSWTSPTDTQYF,TGCGCCAGCAGCCGAAGCTGGACTAGCCCTACAGATACGCAGTATTTT
TRBV5-1,.,TRBJ1-5,.,CASREGPIGQPQHF,TGCGCCAGCAGGGAGGGACCTATTGGGCAGCCCCAGCATTTT
TRBV4-1,.,TRBJ1-1,few,CASSLFGDGNTEAFF,TGCGCCAGCAGCCTTTTCGGGGATGGGAACACTGAAGCTTTCTTT
TRBV10-3,.,TRBJ1-1,.,CAIGDRPTEAFF,TGTGCCATCGGCGACAGGCCCACTGAAGCTTTCTTT
TRBV19,TRBD1,TRBJ2-6,.,CASSMGRGRTGANVLTF,TGTGCCAGTAGTATGGGCAGGGGGCGAACTGGGGCCAACGTCCTGACTTTC
TRBV2,.,TRBJ2-2,.,CASSDGARTANTGELFF,TGTGCCAGCAGTGATGGGGCTCGGACCGCGAACACCGGGGAGCTGTTTTTT
TRBV14,.,TRBJ1-2,.,CASSQDAQGLTGGYTF,TGTGCCAGCAGCCAAGATGCGCAGGGACTTACGGGTGGCTACACCTTC
TRBV2,.,TRBJ1-5,.,CASKEGSMGNQPQHF,TGTGCCAGCAAGGAGGGGAGCATGGGCAATCAGCCCCAGCATTTT
TRBV13,.,TRBJ2-7,.,CASSPPLSTASYEQYF,TGTGCCAGCAGCCCCCCCCTGTCGACAGCCTCCTACGAGCAGTACTTC
TRBV13,TRBD1,TRBJ2-2,.,CASLQGATGELFF,TGTGCCAGCCTACAGGGGGCCACCGGGGAGCTGTTTTTT
TRBV14,TRBD1,TRBJ2-1,.,CASSRTGEYNEQFF,TGTGCCAGCAGCCGGACAGGGGAGTACAATGAGCAGTTCTTC
TRBV2,.,TRBJ2-7,.,CVSGRQRDEQYF,TGTGTCAGCGGACGACAGAGAGACGAGCAGTACTTC
TRBV2,.,TRBJ1-2,.,CAEGANYGYTF,TGTGCCGAGGGAGCTAACTATGGCTACACCTTC
TRBV5-8,TRBD2,TRBJ2-7,.,CASSFRTSGGRSSYEQYF,TGTGCCAGCAGCTTCCGGACTAGCGGGGGGCGAAGCTCCTACGAGCAGTACTTC
TRBV25-1,.,TRBJ1-4,.,CASSRTRGEKLFF,TGTGCCAGCAGTAGAACCCGAGGGGAAAAACTGTTTTTT
TRBV2,.,TRBJ1-6,.,CAKGLHNSPLHF,TGTGCCAAGGGGCTGCATAATTCACCCCTCCACTTT
TRBV12-5,TRBD1,TRBJ2-1,.,CASGLPDRGSSNEQFF,TGTGCTAGTGGTTTGCCCGACAGGGGGTCGTCCAATGAGCAGTTCTTC
TRBV7-6,.,TRBJ1-2,.,CASSPQQTVLYGYTF,TGTGCCAGCAGCCCCCAACAGACAGTCCTCTATGGCTACACCTTC
TRBV7-8,TRBD2,TRBJ2-7,.,CASSFIGLEPVEQYF,TGTGCCAGCAGCTTTATAGGACTAGAGCCGGTGGAGCAGTACTTC
TRBV27,.,TRBJ1-2,.,CASSLVRGNYGYTF,TGTGCCAGCAGTTTGGTAAGGGGAAACTATGGCTACACCTTC
TRBV10-3,TRBD2,TRBJ2-5,.,CAISDSRGASGGETQYF,TGTGCCATCAGTGATAGTAGGGGGGCTAGCGGGGGAGAGACCCAGTACTTC
TRBV7-2,.,TRBJ2-2,once,CASSYLAGELFF,TGTGCCAGCAGCTACCTCGCGGGGGAGCTGTTTTTT